This T cell receptor (beta chain) was documented in a study of blood T cell repertoires in COVID-19. Overall study context: Both acute and convalescent COVID-19 samples were obtained from the United States, Italy and Spain. T cells, B-cell-depleted T cells, or PBMCs supplied cDNA or gDNA.

In the original processing: The assay estimated nucleated cells by amplifying reference gene primers. Using immunoSEQ multiplex PCR, the repertoire was profiled, and TCRdb retains in-frame clones only, with some absent. V, J and clone size are those of that table, while D and trimming were read from the DNA. This repertoire shows 150,000 to 200,000 clones, approximately 90% found once; its top ten account for around a quarter. V was trimmed by 5 bases and J by 6 bases, leaving 13 bases between them. This CDR3 region has 14 residues. In germline, CDR1 is SGHAT, CDR2 FQNNGV. The sequencing input was peripheral blood. V and J are TRBV11-2 and TRBJ1-4; D is unresolved. This sequence originates from a man in his sixties with acute or convalescent COVID-19. CDR3 residues: CASSDAQRDEKLFF. The DNA for the CDR3 is TGTGCCAGCAGCGATGCTCAGAGGGATGAAAAACTGTTTTTT.